The rows below give T cell receptor beta chains drawn from one sample of a study of CD8 T cells in ankylosing spondylitis. MiXCR, applied by TCRdb to the 5' RACE reads, yields one record per CDR3 protein. The table includes about 440,000 distinct CDR3 sequences, more than 15% detected once. Sequencing was done on a sample of blood, either unsorted or a sorted T cell fraction (not recorded which). These receptors all come from a male donor with ankylosing spondylitis. The CDR3 runs from the conserved cysteine through the conserved F or W. Fields, in order: J gene, clone size, V gene, D gene, CDR3 DNA, CDR3 protein. The D gene is left open where the match is weak. Only part of the rows carry a size: once, few, many, or a class if the clone is expanded.

>TRBJ1-1|few|TRBV12-3/TRBV12-4|TRBD1
TGTGCCAGCAGTTTTAGACAGGGAGGCACTGAAGCTTTCTTT
CASSFRQGGTEAFF
>TRBJ1-1|NA|TRBV11-2|NA
TGTGCCAGCAGCTTAGGGGGGAGGGTGACTGAAGCTTTCTTT
CASSLGGRVTEAFF
>TRBJ1-1|NA|TRBV10-3|NA
TGTGCCATCACCCCGGACCGCTTAGAACAGACTGAAGCTTTCTTT
CAITPDRLEQTEAFF
>TRBJ1-6|many|TRBV20-1|TRBD1
TGCAGTGCCCAGAACGCCCAGGGGGCGTCTTATAATTCACCCCTCCACTTT
CSAQNAQGASYNSPLHF
>TRBJ2-2|few|TRBV7-2|NA
TGTGCCAGCAGCTTAGAAGTACGAGGGGAGCTGTTTTTT
CASSLEVRGELFF
>TRBJ2-5|NA|TRBV5-1|NA
TGCGCCAGCAGCTTGGCGCCAGGGTTCGGAGAGACCCAGTACTTC
CASSLAPGFGETQYF
>TRBJ1-1|many|TRBV5-1|NA
TGCGCCAGCAGCTTGGCCTTTGCAGGGGTCGCCACTGAAGCTTTCTTT
CASSLAFAGVATEAFF
>TRBJ1-2|NA|TRBV6-2/TRBV6-3|NA
TGTGCCAGCAGTTACTCAGGAAATGGCTACACCTTC
CASSYSGNGYTF
>TRBJ2-3|NA|TRBV12-3/TRBV12-4|NA
TGTGCCAGCAGTCCCTTTGTCTTCGCGGGAACAGATACGCAGTATTTT
CASSPFVFAGTDTQYF
>TRBJ2-3|once|TRBV15|NA
TGTGCCACCAGCAGAGATTCGAGATTTAGGGCAGATGCGCAGTATTTT
CATSRDSRFRADAQYF
>TRBJ1-3|few|TRBV5-5|NA
TGTGCCAGCGGCCGCGAGGGGTACTCTGGAAACACCATATATTTT
CASGREGYSGNTIYF
>TRBJ1-1|NA|TRBV10-1|NA
TGCGCCAGCACCCTTAAGGGGAGTTCAGACACTGAAGCTTTCTTT
CASTLKGSSDTEAFF
>TRBJ2-7|few|TRBV20-1|NA
TGCAGTGCTAGAAGACCAGGCCCCTACGAGCAGTACTTC
CSARRPGPYEQYF
>TRBJ1-2|few|TRBV7-9|NA
TGTGCCAGCAGCATGGTCGGCGGCTATGGCTACACCTTC
CASSMVGGYGYTF
>TRBJ1-2|many|TRBV20-1|TRBD1
TGCAGCTCCCTAGTGCCCCGGGACAGGGGAGGTGCCGGTGGCTACACCTTC
CSSLVPRDRGGAGGYTF
>TRBJ2-3|NA|TRBV9|NA
TGTGCCAGCAGCGCCCAAACGGCAGATACGCAGTATTTT
CASSAQTADTQYF
>TRBJ2-1|few|TRBV18|NA
TGTGCCAGCTCACCGAGGAGGTTAGGCTCCTACAATGAGCAGTTCTTC
CASSPRRLGSYNEQFF
>TRBJ1-3|NA|TRBV6-5|NA
TGTGCCAGCAGTTACTCTAGCGGCCAGCTCTCCCGAAACACCATATATTTT
CASSYSSGQLSRNTIYF
>TRBJ2-1|few|TRBV24-1|NA
TGTGCCACCAGTGACCCCCGGGACTCCAGAAATGAGCAGTTCTTC
CATSDPRDSRNEQFF
>TRBJ2-2|few|TRBV5-1|NA
TGCGCCAGCAGCTTGGATGGGTACAGGGAGCTGTTTTTT
CASSLDGYRELFF
>TRBJ2-7|NA|TRBV6-1|NA
TGTGCCAGCAGCAAATCCGGGACGGATTACGAGCAGTACTTC
CASSKSGTDYEQYF
>TRBJ2-7|few|TRBV7-8|TRBD1
TGTGCCAGCAGCACGAGGGGACAGACCTACGAGCAGTACTTC
CASSTRGQTYEQYF
>TRBJ1-5|many|TRBV2|NA
TGTGCCAGCAAAAAGAGCAATCAGCCCCAGCATTTT
CASKKSNQPQHF
>TRBJ1-3|NA|TRBV5-1|NA
TGCGCCAGCAGCTCGATGGCGACTGGAAACACCATATATTTT
CASSSMATGNTIYF
>TRBJ2-7|NA|TRBV6-1|NA
TGTGCCAGCAGTGGGGATGTTCGGTGGCAGTACTTC
CASSGDVRWQYF
>TRBJ2-5|few|TRBV25-1|NA
TGTGCCAGCAGTGATCCCTCCAGGGCCCAAGAGACCCAGTACTTC
CASSDPSRAQETQYF
>TRBJ2-5|NA|TRBV20-1|TRBD1
TGCAGTGCTTTGGGACAGCACCAAGAGACCCAGTACTTC
CSALGQHQETQYF
>TRBJ2-3|many|TRBV4-2|TRBD2
TGTGCCAGCAGCCGGACTAGCGGGGCTGCAGATACGCAGTATTTT
CASSRTSGAADTQYF
>TRBJ1-2|NA|TRBV20-1|NA
TGCAGTGCTAGACAGGGGTTGGACTATGGCTACACCTTC
CSARQGLDYGYTF
>TRBJ1-1|few|TRBV20-1|TRBD1
TGCAGTGCTAGAGCCTTCCTGGGACAGGGGGTGGAAGCTTTCTTT
CSARAFLGQGVEAFF
>TRBJ1-1|NA|TRBV2|NA
TGTGCCAGCAGTGTCGGAATGTCCGCTGAAGCTTTCTTT
CASSVGMSAEAFF